This T cell receptor beta chain was found in a study of Graves' ophthalmopathy and Graves' hyperthyroidism. Whole-study findings and limits: Stable hyperthyroidism and ophthalmopathy were told apart by a 13-signature model, which achieved 85% to 90% sensitivity and around 80% specificity.

In this sample, this clonotype turned up many times. Antigen unknown. Where ophthalmopathy was absent within 18 months of follow-up, hyperthyroidism was stable. Patients newly diagnosed with hyperthyroidism, under 2 months' duration, were aged 18 to 65, the study reports. The authors amplified TCR beta CDR3 regions, and they did so from RNA transcripts for repertoire sequencing. First-round RT-PCR employed HTBI primers, with a second-round multiplex PCR after it. TCRdb used MiXCR to reprocess the multiplex PCR reads, holding one entry per CDR3 protein. Of roughly 610,000 distinct CDR3 sequences in the sample, roughly 20% are singletons; the top ten hold approximately 7%. V was clipped by 4 bases and J by 1 base, with 7 bases between them. The CDR3 is 12 amino acids. The germline V gene has CDR1 SQVTM and CDR2 ANQGSEA.

The sequenced sample was peripheral blood. The TCR was taken from a woman aged 18 to 35 with stable Graves' hyperthyroidism. Some clones in this sample may be carry-over from other donors' samples. This chain links TRBV29-1 with TRBJ1-1, with D perhaps matching TRBD1 (6 bases). CDR3 DNA sequence: TGCAGCGTTGGGGGGCCGAACACTGAAGCTTTCTTT. It specifies CSVGGPNTEAFF.